The clone carrying this T cell receptor beta chain was detected many times. No antigen is known for it. The data originate from a study of molecular identifiers for immune sequencing clone quantification. The study, taken as a whole, reports: One cell's worth of spiked Jurkat TCR RNA was reportedly detectable among one million naive cells. Clones that had above 20 RNA copies took up over 97% of effector molecules but under 1% in naive cells.

Source material for naive CD8 libraries was roughly 19,000 to 1,000,000 sorted cells, with 10%, 30% or 50% RNA. Previously published methods and listed TCR primers were used for the bulk TCR libraries. TCRdb re-derived calls from the PCR reads in MiXCR, one entry per CDR3 protein. The profile shows some 35,000 distinct CDR3 sequences, 15% to 20% of them singletons. The receptor was isolated from a human donor in good health. Some libraries in this study had Jurkat cell RNA spiked in. The sample comprised naive CD8+ T cells from blood, with Jurkat cell RNA spiked in. The subset denotes: FACS-sorted CD8+CD4-CCR7+CD45RA+ naive T cells.

The CDR3, as DNA: TGTGCCAGCAGTTACTCGTCGCGGGGGTCGCTAAGAGAGACCCAGTACTTC. Amino acid sequence: CASSYSSRGSLRETQYF. The V gene is TRBV6-5, the J gene TRBJ2-5; 7 nucleotides line up with TRBD2. CDR1 MNHEY and CDR2 SVGAGI come from the germline V gene. Trimming removed 0 bases from V and 4 bases from J; junction bases left unmatched: 11. The CDR3 runs to 17 residues.